This entry is about one T cell receptor (beta chain). Its antigen is currently unknown. This specimen comes from a study of cytomegalovirus exposure and HLA in healthy donors. Study-level information: A prior analysis found 117 million unique TCR beta sequences from 170 million or so T cells. Regarding the study as a whole: In vitro, three CMV-associated chains proved specific for CMV antigens.

Germline V gene data show CDR1 as SGHDT and CDR2 as YYEEEE. The V and J ends lost 0 bases and 1 base respectively, with 8 bases between them. The CDR3 has 15 residues. This PCR relied on a set of 60 Vbeta primers and 13 Jbeta primers. Assay used: immunoSEQ multiplex PCR; TCRdb lists only in-frame clones, some missing. This sample has around 90,000 clones, with approximately 56% found just once. Sequencing input: PBMCs. The chain carries TRBV5-6 and TRBJ2-1; perhaps TRBD1 as D (6 bases). This TCR derives from a woman under 40 in good health and CMV-seropositive. CDR3: CASSLGGLSYNEQFF. CDR3 in DNA: TGTGCCAGCAGCTTGGGGGGGCTATCCTACAATGAGCAGTTCTTC.